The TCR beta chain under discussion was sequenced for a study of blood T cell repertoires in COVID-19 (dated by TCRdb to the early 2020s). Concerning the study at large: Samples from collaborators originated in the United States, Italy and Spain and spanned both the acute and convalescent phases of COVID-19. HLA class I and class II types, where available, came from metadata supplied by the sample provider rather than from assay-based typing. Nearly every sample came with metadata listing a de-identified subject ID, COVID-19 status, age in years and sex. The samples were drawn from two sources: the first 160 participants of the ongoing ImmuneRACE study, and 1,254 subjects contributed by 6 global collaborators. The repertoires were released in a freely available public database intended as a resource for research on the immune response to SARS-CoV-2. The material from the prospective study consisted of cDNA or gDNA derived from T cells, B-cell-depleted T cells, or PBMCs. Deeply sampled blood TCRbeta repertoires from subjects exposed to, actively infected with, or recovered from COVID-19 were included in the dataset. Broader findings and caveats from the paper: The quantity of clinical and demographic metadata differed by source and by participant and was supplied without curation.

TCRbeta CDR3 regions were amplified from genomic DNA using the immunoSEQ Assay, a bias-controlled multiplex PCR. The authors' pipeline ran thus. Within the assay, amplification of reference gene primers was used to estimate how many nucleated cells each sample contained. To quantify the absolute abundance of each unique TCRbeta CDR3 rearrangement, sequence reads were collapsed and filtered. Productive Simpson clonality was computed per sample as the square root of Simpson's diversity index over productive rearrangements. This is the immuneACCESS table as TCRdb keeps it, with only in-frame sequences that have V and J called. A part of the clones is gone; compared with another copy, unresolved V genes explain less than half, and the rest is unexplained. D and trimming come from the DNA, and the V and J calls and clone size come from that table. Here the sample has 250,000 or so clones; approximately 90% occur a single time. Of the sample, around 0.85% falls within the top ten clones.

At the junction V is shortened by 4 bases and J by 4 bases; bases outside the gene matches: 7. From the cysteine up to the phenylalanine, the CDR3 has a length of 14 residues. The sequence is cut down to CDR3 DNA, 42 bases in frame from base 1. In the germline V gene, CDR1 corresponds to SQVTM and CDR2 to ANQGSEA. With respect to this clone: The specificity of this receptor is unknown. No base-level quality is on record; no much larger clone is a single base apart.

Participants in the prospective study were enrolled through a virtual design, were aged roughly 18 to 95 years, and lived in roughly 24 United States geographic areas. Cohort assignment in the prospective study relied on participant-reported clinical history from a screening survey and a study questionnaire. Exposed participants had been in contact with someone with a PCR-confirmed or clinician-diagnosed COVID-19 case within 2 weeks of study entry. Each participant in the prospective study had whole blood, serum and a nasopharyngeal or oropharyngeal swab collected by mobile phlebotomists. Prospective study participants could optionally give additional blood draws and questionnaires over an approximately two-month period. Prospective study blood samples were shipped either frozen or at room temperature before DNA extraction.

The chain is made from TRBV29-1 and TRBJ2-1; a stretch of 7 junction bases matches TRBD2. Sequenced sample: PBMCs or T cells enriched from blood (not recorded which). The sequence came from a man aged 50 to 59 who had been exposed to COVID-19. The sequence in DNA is TGCAGCGTTGTGGCTAGCGGATTATACAATGAGCAGTTCTTC. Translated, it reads CSVVASGLYNEQFF.